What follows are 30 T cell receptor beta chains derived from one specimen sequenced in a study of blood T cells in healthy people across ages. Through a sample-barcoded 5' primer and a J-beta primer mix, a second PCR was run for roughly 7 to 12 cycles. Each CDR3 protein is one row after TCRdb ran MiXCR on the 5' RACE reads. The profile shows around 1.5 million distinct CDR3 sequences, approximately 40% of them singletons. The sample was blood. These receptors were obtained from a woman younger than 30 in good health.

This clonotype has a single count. The CDR3 sequence is CASSFIQLANPEQFF. The CDR3 DNA reads TGTGCCAGCAGTTTTATACAGCTGGCGAATCCTGAGCAGTTCTTC. The V and J genes are TRBV6-1 and TRBJ2-1; no clear D gene. There are 15 residues in the CDR3. CDR1 and CDR2 from the germline V gene are MNHNS and SASEGT. V lost 5 bases, J lost 9 bases, and 20 bases lay in between.

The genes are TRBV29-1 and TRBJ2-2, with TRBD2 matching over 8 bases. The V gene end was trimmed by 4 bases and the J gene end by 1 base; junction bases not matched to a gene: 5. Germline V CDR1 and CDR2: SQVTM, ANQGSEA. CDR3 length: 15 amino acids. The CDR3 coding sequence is TGCAGCGTTGTCGGGGGGGACAAGAACACCGGGGAGCTGTTTTTT. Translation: CSVVGGDKNTGELFF.

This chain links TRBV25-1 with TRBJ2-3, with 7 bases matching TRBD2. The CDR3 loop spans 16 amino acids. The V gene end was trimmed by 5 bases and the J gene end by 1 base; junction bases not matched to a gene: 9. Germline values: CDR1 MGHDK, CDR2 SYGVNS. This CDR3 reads CASSLRAGRGTDTQYF. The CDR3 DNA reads TGTGCCAGCAGTTTAAGGGCAGGGAGGGGCACAGATACGCAGTATTTT.

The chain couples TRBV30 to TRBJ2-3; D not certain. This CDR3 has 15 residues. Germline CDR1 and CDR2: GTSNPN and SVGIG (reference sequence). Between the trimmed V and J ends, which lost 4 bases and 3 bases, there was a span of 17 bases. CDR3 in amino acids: CAWNSQSKSTDTQYF. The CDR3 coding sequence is TGTGCCTGGAACAGCCAAAGCAAGTCTACAGATACGCAGTATTTT.

The CDR3, as DNA: TGTGCCAGCAGTTACCCCACCCGGACTAGCGGGCATGCTCTGAGCACAGATACGCAGTATTTT. Translation: CASSYPTRTSGHALSTDTQYF. The chain carries TRBV6-5 and TRBJ2-3; 11 bases are a match to TRBD2. V dropped 2 bases and J dropped 0; count of bases not matched to a gene: 16. The CDR3 is 21 amino acids. Looked up from germline, CDR1 is MNHEY and CDR2 is SVGAGI.

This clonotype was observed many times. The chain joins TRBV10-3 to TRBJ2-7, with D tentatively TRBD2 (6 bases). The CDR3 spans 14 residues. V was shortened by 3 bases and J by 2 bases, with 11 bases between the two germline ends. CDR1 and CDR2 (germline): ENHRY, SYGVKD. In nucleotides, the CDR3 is TGTGCCATCAGTGATCTAGCGCAAGCCTACGAGCAGTACTTC. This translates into CAISDLAQAYEQYF.

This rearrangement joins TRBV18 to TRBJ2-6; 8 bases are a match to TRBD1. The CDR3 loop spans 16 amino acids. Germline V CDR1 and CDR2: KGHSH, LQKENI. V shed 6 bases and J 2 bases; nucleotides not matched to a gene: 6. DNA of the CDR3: TGTGCCAGCTCGCCAAAGACAGGGGCTGGGGCCAACGTCCTGACTTTC. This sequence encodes CASSPKTGAGANVLTF.

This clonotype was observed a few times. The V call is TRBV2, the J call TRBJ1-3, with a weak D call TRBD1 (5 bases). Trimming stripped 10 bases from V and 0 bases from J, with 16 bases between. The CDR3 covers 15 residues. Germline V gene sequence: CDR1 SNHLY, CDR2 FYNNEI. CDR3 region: CATQGSQFSGNTIYF. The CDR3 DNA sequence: TGTGCCACGCAGGGATCCCAGTTCTCTGGAAACACCATATATTTT.

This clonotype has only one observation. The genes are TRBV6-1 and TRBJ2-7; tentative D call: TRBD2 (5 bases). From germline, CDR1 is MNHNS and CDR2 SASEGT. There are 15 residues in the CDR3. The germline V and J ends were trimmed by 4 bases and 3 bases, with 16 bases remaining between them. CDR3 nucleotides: TGTGCCAGCAGTGCAGTCGGACTGACGGACTACGAGCAGTACTTC. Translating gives CASSAVGLTDYEQYF.

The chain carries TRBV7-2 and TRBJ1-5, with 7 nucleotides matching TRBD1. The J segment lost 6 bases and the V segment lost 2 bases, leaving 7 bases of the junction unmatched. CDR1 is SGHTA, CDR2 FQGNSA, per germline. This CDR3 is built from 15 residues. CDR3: CASSLQTGSGQPQHF. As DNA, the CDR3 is TGTGCCAGCAGCTTACAGACAGGGTCCGGTCAGCCCCAGCATTTT.

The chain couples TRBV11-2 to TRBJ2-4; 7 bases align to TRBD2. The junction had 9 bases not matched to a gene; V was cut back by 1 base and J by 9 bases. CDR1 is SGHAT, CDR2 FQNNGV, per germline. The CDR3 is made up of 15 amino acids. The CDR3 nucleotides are TGTGCCAGCAGCTTAGGCTCCGGTGGCGGGGGCATTCAGTACTTC. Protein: CASSLGSGGGGIQYF.

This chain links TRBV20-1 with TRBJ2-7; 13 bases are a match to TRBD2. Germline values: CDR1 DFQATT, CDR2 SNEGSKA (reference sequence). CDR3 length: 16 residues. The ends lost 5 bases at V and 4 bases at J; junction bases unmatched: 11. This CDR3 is CSAPPGLAGFGYEQYF. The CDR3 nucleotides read TGCAGTGCTCCGCCGGGACTAGCGGGGTTCGGTTACGAGCAGTACTTC.

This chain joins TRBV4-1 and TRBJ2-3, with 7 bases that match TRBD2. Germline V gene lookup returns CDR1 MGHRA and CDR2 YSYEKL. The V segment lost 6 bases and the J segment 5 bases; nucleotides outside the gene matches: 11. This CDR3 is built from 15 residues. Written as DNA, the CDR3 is TGCGCCAGCAGAGACGCGGCGGGAGATAAAGATACGCAGTATTTT. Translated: CASRDAAGDKDTQYF.

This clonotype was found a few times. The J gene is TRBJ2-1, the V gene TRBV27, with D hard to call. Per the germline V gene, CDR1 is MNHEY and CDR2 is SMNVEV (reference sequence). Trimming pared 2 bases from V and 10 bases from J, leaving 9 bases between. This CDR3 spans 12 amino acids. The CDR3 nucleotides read TGTGCCAGCAGTTTAAACCGGGCGGAGCAGTTCTTC. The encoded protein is CASSLNRAEQFF.

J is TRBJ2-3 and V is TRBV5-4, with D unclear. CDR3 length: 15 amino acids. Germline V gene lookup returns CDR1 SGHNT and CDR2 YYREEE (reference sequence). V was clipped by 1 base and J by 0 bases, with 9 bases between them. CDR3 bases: TGTGCCAGCAGCTTGTCGGCCGTTAGCACAGATACGCAGTATTTT. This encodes CASSLSAVSTDTQYF.

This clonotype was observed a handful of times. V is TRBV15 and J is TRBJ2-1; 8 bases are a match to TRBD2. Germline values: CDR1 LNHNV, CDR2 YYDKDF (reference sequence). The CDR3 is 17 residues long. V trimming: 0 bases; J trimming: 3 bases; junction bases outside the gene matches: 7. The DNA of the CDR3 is TGTGCCACCAGCAGAGACCTGGCGGGGGGTTTCTACAATGAGCAGTTCTTC. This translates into CATSRDLAGGFYNEQFF.

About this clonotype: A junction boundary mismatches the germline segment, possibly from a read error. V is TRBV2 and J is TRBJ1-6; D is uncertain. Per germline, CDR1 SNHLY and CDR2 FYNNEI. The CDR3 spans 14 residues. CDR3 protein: CGSRAEAGNSPLHF. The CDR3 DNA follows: TGTGGCAGCAGAGCAGAGGCTGGGAATTCACCCCTCCACTTT.

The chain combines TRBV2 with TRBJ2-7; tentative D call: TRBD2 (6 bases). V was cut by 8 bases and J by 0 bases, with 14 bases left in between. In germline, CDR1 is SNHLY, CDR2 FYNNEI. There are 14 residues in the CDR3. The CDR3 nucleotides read TGTGCCAGCGGGGGACTGATGAGCTCCTACGAGCAGTACTTC. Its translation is CASGGLMSSYEQYF.

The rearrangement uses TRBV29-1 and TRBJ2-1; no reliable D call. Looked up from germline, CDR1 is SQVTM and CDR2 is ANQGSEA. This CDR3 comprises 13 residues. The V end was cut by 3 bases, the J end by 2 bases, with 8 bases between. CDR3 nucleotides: TGCAGCGTTGATGCGTCGACCTACAATGAGCAGTTCTTC. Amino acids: CSVDASTYNEQFF.

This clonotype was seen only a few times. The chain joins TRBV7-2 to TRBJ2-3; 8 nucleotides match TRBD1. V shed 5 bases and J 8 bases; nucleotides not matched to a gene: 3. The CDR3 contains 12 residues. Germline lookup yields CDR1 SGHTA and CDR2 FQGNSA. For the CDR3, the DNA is TGTGCCAGCAGCCCTGACAGGGGTACGCAGTATTTT. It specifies CASSPDRGTQYF.

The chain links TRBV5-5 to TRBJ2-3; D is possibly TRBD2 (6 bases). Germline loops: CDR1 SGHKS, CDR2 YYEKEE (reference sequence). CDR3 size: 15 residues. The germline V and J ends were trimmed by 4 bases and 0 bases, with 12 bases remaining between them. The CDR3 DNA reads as TGTGCCAGCAGCGAGGGACTTTTAAGCACAGATACGCAGTATTTT. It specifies CASSEGLLSTDTQYF.

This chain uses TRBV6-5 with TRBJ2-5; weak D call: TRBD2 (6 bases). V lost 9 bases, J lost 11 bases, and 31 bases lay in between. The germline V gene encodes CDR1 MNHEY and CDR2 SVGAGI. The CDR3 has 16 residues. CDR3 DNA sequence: TGTGCCAGTAGCTCCCCCGGGACTGAAGCCTACAATGAGCAGTACTTC. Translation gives CASSSPGTEAYNEQYF.

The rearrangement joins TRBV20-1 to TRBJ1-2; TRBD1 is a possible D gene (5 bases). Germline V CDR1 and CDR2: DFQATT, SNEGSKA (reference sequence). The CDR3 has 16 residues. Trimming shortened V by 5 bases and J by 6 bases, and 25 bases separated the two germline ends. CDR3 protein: CSAQTLSQGLGNGYTF. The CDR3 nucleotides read TGCAGTGCTCAAACCTTAAGCCAGGGTCTGGGGAATGGCTACACCTTC.

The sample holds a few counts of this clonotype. The CDR3 loop reads CSATGPSGSFDEQYF. The CDR3 region has the DNA TGCAGTGCCACGGGACCTAGCGGGAGTTTTGACGAGCAGTACTTC. The genes are TRBV20-1 and TRBJ2-7, with 10 positions matching TRBD2. Germline loops: CDR1 DFQATT, CDR2 SNEGSKA (reference sequence). J lost 5 bases, V lost 6 bases, and 13 bases had no gene match. CDR3 length: 15 residues.

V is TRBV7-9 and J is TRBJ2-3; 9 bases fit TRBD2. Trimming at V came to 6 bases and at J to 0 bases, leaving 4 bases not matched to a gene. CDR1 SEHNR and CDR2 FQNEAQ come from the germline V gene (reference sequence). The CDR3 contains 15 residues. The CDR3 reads CASSPSGASTDTQYF. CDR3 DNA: TGTGCCAGCAGTCCTAGCGGGGCCAGCACAGATACGCAGTATTTT.

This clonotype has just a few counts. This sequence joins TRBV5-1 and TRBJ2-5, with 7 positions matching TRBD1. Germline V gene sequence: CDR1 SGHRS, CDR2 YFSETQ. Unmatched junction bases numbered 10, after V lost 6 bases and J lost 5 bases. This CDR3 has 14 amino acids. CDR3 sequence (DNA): TGCGCCAGCACTCTGACAGGGATCGGGGAGACCCAGTACTTC. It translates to CASTLTGIGETQYF.

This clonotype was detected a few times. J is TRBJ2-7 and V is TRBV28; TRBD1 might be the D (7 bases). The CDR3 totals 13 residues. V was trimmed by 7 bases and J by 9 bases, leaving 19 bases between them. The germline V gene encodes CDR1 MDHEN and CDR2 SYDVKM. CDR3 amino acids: CASTLTIQGGQYF. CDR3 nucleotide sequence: TGTGCCAGCACCCTCACCATCCAGGGGGGGCAGTACTTC.

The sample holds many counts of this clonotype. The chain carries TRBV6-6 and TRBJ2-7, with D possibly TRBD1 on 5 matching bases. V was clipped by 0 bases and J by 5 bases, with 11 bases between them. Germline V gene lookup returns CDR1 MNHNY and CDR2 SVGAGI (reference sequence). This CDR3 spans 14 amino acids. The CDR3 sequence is CASSYSQGTHEQYF. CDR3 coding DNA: TGTGCCAGCAGTTACTCGCAGGGAACCCACGAGCAGTACTTC.

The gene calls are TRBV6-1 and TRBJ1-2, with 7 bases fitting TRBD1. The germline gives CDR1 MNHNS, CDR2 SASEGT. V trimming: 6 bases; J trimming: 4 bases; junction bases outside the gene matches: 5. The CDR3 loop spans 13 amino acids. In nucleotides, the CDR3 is TGTGCCAGCAGCGAGACAGGGAGCTATGGCTACACCTTC. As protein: CASSETGSYGYTF.

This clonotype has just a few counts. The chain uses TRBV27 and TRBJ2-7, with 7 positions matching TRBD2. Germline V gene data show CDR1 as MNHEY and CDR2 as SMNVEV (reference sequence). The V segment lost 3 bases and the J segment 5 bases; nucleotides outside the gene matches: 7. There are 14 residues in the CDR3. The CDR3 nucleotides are TGTGCCAGCAGTTTTATTGGCGGGGGAGACGAGCAGTACTTC. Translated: CASSFIGGGDEQYF.